This TCR beta chain stems from a study of shared T cell receptors in the human thymus. Method: immunoSEQ multiplex PCR; TCRdb's copy keeps in-frame clones and lacks some. The sample has 720,000 or so clones; 80% to 90% are singletons. The CDR3 has 16 residues. V lost 3 bases, J lost 0 bases, and 12 bases lay in between. The germline CDR1 and CDR2 sequences are SGHNT and YYREEE (reference sequence). These data also featured in a second study, about human thymus T cells. That source notes: Healthy Finnish infants undergoing corrective surgery for congenital heart defects were the donors. The source of the thymus tissue was resections taken during corrective heart surgery. Seemingly biased V and J gene usage marked thymic and blood repertoires. Related research described thymic repertoires that were highly overlapping among unrelated individuals.

Source material: thymocytes. The V gene is TRBV5-4, the J gene TRBJ1-4; D unresolved. The origin of this receptor is a girl less than two years old with a congenital heart defect. The CDR3 is CASSSGGFATNEKLFF. The CDR3 DNA follows: TGTGCCAGCAGCTCGGGAGGGTTTGCAACTAATGAAAAACTGTTTTTT.